This passage covers 14 T cell receptor beta chains from one sample sequenced in a study of cytomegalovirus exposure and HLA in healthy donors (TCRdb year 2017). The protocol used for the library was the immunoSEQ multiplex PCR assay. The multiplex PCR relied on a mix of 60 forward primers for TCR Vbeta segments and 13 reverse primers for TCR Jbeta segments. In its TCRdb copy, this immuneACCESS table keeps in-frame sequences only and misses some clones. Where compared with another copy, unresolved V genes explain less than half of these, and the others have no known cause. Counted in this sample were 100,000 to 120,000 clones; about 68% of them appeared once. Roughly 4.2% of the sample belongs to the ten largest clones. Sample: PBMCs. These receptors all come from a woman in her thirties or forties in good health and CMV-seropositive.

CDR3 nucleotide sequence: TGCGCCAGCCCTGGGACTAGCGGGAGCCCAGTAGGGGCCAACGTCCTGACTTTC. It translates to CASPGTSGSPVGANVLTF. The rearrangement joins TRBV5-1 to TRBJ2-6, with 14 bases aligning to TRBD2. V was clipped by 7 bases and J by 4 bases; unmatched bases: 10. Germline V CDR1 and CDR2: SGHRS, YFSETQ. This CDR3 region has 18 residues.

The V gene is TRBV7-2, the J gene TRBJ2-1; 11 nucleotides line up with TRBD2. CDR1 and CDR2 from the germline V gene are SGHTA and FQGNSA. This CDR3 contains 18 residues. Unmatched junction bases numbered 16, after V lost 3 bases and J lost 9 bases. The DNA of the CDR3 is TGTGCCAGCAGCTTCCGGATTAGCGGGAGGGCGGTATTTAGTGAGCAGTTCTTC. It is translated as CASSFRISGRAVFSEQFF.

CDR3 protein: CASSLRAGGDGEKLFF. For the CDR3, the DNA is TGTGCCAGCAGCTTAAGGGCGGGGGGTGACGGGGAAAAACTGTTTTTT. The chain combines TRBV11-2 with TRBJ1-4; D is possibly TRBD1 (5 bases). Germline loops: CDR1 SGHAT, CDR2 FQNNGV. The V end was cut by 2 bases, the J end by 8 bases, with 18 bases between. The CDR3 has 16 amino acids.

V usage is TRBV19 and J usage is TRBJ2-6; D gene unclear. Germline values: CDR1 LNHDA, CDR2 SQIVND (reference sequence). The CDR3 has 15 amino acids. Trimming pared 5 bases from V and 0 bases from J, leaving 8 bases between. CDR3 region: CASSLGVSGANVLTF. The CDR3 nucleotides are TGTGCCAGTAGTCTCGGTGTCTCTGGGGCCAACGTCCTGACTTTC.

The V and J genes are TRBV5-4 and TRBJ1-2; 7 bases agree with TRBD1. Germline CDR1 is SGHNT and CDR2 is YYREEE (reference sequence). The J segment lost 7 bases and the V segment lost 2 bases, leaving 11 bases of the junction unmatched. The CDR3 is 15 amino acids. CDR3 coding DNA: TGTGCCAGCAGCTTTGGGACAGCCGGAGAGGGTGGCTACACCTTC. Its protein is CASSFGTAGEGGYTF.

This clone appeared a few times. A far larger clone lies a single base away; this is likely a read error. As the CDR3 is not closed by the conserved phenylalanine or tryptophan, this likely results from a read error. J is TRBJ2-3 and V is TRBV7-2; 13 nucleotides agree with TRBD2. The CDR3 runs 16 residues. The V gene end was trimmed by 4 bases and the J gene end by 4 bases; junction bases not matched to a gene: 5. Germline CDR1 and CDR2: SGHTA and FQGNSA. The CDR3 here is CASSSGLAGVADTQYL. The CDR3 DNA reads as TGTGCCAGCAGCTCCGGACTAGCGGGAGTGGCAGATACGCAGTATCTT.

The chain has TRBV2 and TRBJ2-7, with D perhaps TRBD1 (5 bases). Germline values: CDR1 SNHLY, CDR2 FYNNEI. With 6 bases removed from V and 3 bases from J, the gap between germline ends came to 15 bases. CDR3 length: 14 amino acids. Here the CDR3 DNA reads TGTGCCAGCAGCAAAGGAAGGACACTCTACGAGCAGTACTTC. Encoded protein: CASSKGRTLYEQYF.

The chain joins TRBV11-3 to TRBJ2-1; 9 bases agree with TRBD2. CDR3 size: 16 residues. The junction had 9 bases not matched to a gene; V was cut back by 1 base and J by 8 bases. Looked up from germline, CDR1 is SGHNT and CDR2 is YENEEA. CDR3: CASSLGISGSRHEQFF. CDR3 bases: TGTGCCAGCAGCTTAGGGATTAGCGGGAGTAGGCATGAGCAGTTCTTC.

There are a few counts of this clone. V gene TRBV29-1 combines with J gene TRBJ2-5; the D gene is possibly TRBD2 (7 bases). This CDR3 comprises 13 residues. V was cut by 2 bases and J by 5 bases, with 12 bases left in between. The germline V gene has CDR1 SQVTM and CDR2 ANQGSEA. The CDR3 DNA reads TGCAGCGTTGAAATAGGGGGGGCCGAGACCCAGTACTTC. Translated, it gives CSVEIGGAETQYF.

The rearrangement links TRBV13 to TRBJ2-4, with D uncertain. The CDR3 runs to 18 residues. Germline assignment: CDR1 PRHDT and CDR2 FYEKMQ (reference sequence). V was cut by 5 bases and J by 0 bases, with 20 bases left in between. The CDR3, as DNA: TGTGCCAGCAGCCAAGGCATAGGCGGATCCCTAGCCAAAAACATTCAGTACTTC. Translation gives CASSQGIGGSLAKNIQYF. Full variable domain (outside the CDR3, taken from reference TRBV13 and TRBJ2-4): AAGVIQSPRHLIKEKRETATLKCYPIPRHDTVYWYQQGPGQDPQFLISFYEKMQSDKGSIPDRFSAQQFSDYHSELNMSSLELGDSALYFCASSQGIGGSLAKNIQYFGAGTRLSVL.

V is TRBV4-2 and J is TRBJ2-2, with D maybe TRBD2 (5 bases). The CDR3 totals 18 residues. Between the trimmed V and J ends, which lost 0 bases and 5 bases, there was a span of 19 bases. CDR1 is LGHNA, CDR2 YNFKEQ, per germline. CDR3 amino acids: CASSQDPLAGAGTGELFF. CDR3 coding DNA: TGTGCCAGCAGCCAAGACCCACTGGCGGGCGCTGGGACCGGGGAGCTGTTTTTT.

The V gene is TRBV6-5, the J gene TRBJ2-1; D ambiguous. The germline CDR1 and CDR2 sequences are MNHEY and SVGAGI. This CDR3 spans 14 amino acids. The ends were cut back, 0 bases at V and 3 bases at J, with 6 bases in the middle. The CDR3 loop is CASSYSGGYNEQFF. The CDR3 nucleotides are TGTGCCAGCAGTTACTCAGGCGGCTACAATGAGCAGTTCTTC.

The chain combines TRBV5-1 with TRBJ2-5; 11 bases are shared with TRBD2. The CDR3 spans 18 residues. Germline V gives CDR1 SGHRS, CDR2 YFSETQ. V lost 4 bases to trimming and J lost 2 bases; unmatched junction nucleotides: 13. The CDR3 loop is CASSPRLAGPRVQETQYF. DNA for the CDR3: TGCGCCAGCAGCCCCAGACTAGCGGGGCCCCGGGTACAAGAGACCCAGTACTTC.

In this sample, this clone turned up a few times. The chain has TRBV5-4 and TRBJ2-3; TRBD2 matches at 10 bases. Germline V gives CDR1 SGHNT, CDR2 YYREEE (reference sequence). After removal of 0 bases from V and 4 bases from J, the junction contained 8 bases not matched to a gene. This CDR3 contains 17 residues. In DNA form, the CDR3 reads TGTGCCAGCAGCTTGGTTAAACTAGCGGGATTGTCAGATACGCAGTATTTT. This translates into CASSLVKLAGLSDTQYF.